This is a list of T cell receptor beta chains from one sample in a study of shared clonotypes between healthy human individuals. TCRdb keeps only in-frame clones here, not all; method: immunoSEQ multiplex PCR. The profile shows 600,000 to 750,000 clones, roughly 72% of them singletons. Material: memory CD4+ T cells sorted from blood. The receptors here all came from a woman in her twenties or thirties in good health. The CDR3 runs from the conserved cysteine through the conserved F or W. D genes are given only for firm matches. Clone sizes are given selectively: once, few, many, or a class where the clone is expanded.

j_gene	abundance	v_gene	d_gene	CDR3aa	CDR3nt
TRBJ2-1	NA	TRBV6-1	NA	CASMVLNEQFF	TGTGCCAGCATGGTCCTCAATGAGCAGTTCTTC
TRBJ2-3	few	TRBV5-4	TRBD2	CASSSFGTSGRDTQYF	TGTGCCAGCAGCTCGTTCGGGACTAGCGGGAGGGATACGCAGTATTTT
TRBJ1-4	NA	TRBV7-9	NA	CASRQGGEKLFF	TGTGCCAGTCGGCAGGGTGGTGAAAAACTGTTTTTT
TRBJ1-1	NA	TRBV5-3	NA	CARSLGRDGSEAFF	TGTGCCAGAAGCTTGGGTCGGGACGGCTCCGAAGCTTTCTTT
TRBJ1-5	NA	TRBV6-1	NA	CATSEKYGFDQPQHF	TGTGCCACCTCAGAGAAGTACGGATTCGATCAGCCCCAGCATTTT
TRBJ2-1	NA	TRBV7-9	TRBD2	CASSFGLAGNYEQFF	TGTGCCAGCAGTTTCGGACTAGCGGGAAATTATGAGCAGTTCTTC
TRBJ2-1	NA	TRBV6-5	NA	CASSYSLAHSYNEQFF	TGTGCCAGCAGTTACTCGCTAGCTCACTCCTACAATGAGCAGTTCTTC
TRBJ1-2	once	TRBV6-1	NA	CASSEGWQGTNYGYTF	TGTGCCAGCAGTGAAGGTTGGCAAGGGACTAACTATGGCTACACCTTC
TRBJ1-5	NA	TRBV6-1	NA	CASGTEDVGHQPQHF	TGTGCCAGCGGGACGGAAGACGTCGGTCATCAGCCCCAGCATTTT
TRBJ2-7	NA	TRBV6-5	NA	CASSSAGRSYEQYF	TGTGCCAGCAGTTCCGCGGGGAGGTCCTACGAGCAGTACTTC
TRBJ1-5	NA	TRBV4-1	NA	CASSQGGGSLSNQPQHF	TGCGCCAGCAGCCAAGGTGGGGGCAGCCTAAGCAATCAGCCTCAGCATTTT
TRBJ2-3	NA	TRBV7-6	NA	CASSSSADTQYF	TGTGCCAGCAGCTCTTCGGCAGATACGCAGTATTTT
TRBJ1-1	NA	TRBV6-4	NA	CASSDYGGAAFF	TGTGCCAGCAGTGACTATGGAGGGGCGGCTTTCTTT
TRBJ2-7	NA	TRBV28	TRBD2	CASSPSGSSYEQYF	TGTGCCAGCAGCCCAAGCGGGAGTTCTTACGAGCAGTACTTC
TRBJ1-5	NA	TRBV2	TRBD1	CASSLDRGSSQPQHF	TGTGCCAGCAGTCTAGACAGGGGTTCTAGTCAGCCCCAGCATTTT
TRBJ1-5	few	TRBV7-9	TRBD1	CASSPQGVNQPQHF	TGTGCCAGCAGCCCACAGGGGGTGAATCAGCCCCAGCATTTT
TRBJ1-4	NA	TRBV4-2	NA	CASSQVVEVANEKLFF	TGTGCCAGCAGCCAAGTAGTAGAGGTCGCTAATGAAAAACTGTTTTTT
TRBJ1-1	NA	TRBV28	TRBD1	CASSPGTGGSLAEAFF	TGTGCCAGCAGTCCTGGGACAGGGGGTAGTCTCGCTGAAGCTTTCTTT
TRBJ2-4	NA	TRBV10-3	NA	CAISESGYLAKNIQYF	TGTGCCATCAGTGAGTCAGGCTATCTAGCCAAAAACATTCAGTACTTC
TRBJ1-5	once	TRBV28	TRBD1	CASITGQQNQPQHF	TGTGCCAGCATCACGGGACAGCAGAATCAGCCCCAGCATTTT
TRBJ2-7	NA	TRBV6-6	TRBD1	CATGSPMTGVGEQYF	TGTGCCACCGGCAGTCCGATGACAGGGGTTGGCGAGCAGTACTTC
TRBJ2-5	NA	TRBV25-1	NA	CASSEYEGRWYF	TGTGCCAGCAGTGAATATGAGGGGCGGTGGTACTTC